This entry describes one TCR beta chain. What it binds is not known. These data come from a study of T cell repertoires in cytomegalovirus infection. TCRdb called the reads again in MiXCR, with one record for every CDR3 protein. The sample lists just over 450,000 distinct CDR3 sequences; approximately 40% were seen once. Findings and caveats of the study: Summed frequency of shared TCR beta families picked out CMV carriers who also had the relevant HLA.

V lost 1 base and J lost 3, with 6 bases in between. The CDR3 runs to 14 residues. The germline V gene encodes CDR1 SGHAT and CDR2 FQNNGV. The gene calls are TRBV11-2 and TRBJ2-2; a weak D match, TRBD1 (5 bases). The receptor comes from a human donor in good health (CMV status not recorded). Some clones in this sample may be carry-over from other donors' samples. Sequences were derived from cultured PBMCs, sampled from culture after CMV antigen stimulation. CDR3: CASSLVGHTGELFF. The DNA of the CDR3 is TGTGCCAGCAGCTTAGTGGGGCACACCGGGGAGCTGTTTTTT.